Listed below are T cell receptor beta chains from one sample, sequenced in a study of blood T cell repertoires in COVID-19. Method: immunoSEQ multiplex PCR; TCRdb's copy keeps in-frame clones and lacks some. The sample lists hundreds of thousands of clones; 83% were seen once. Input material: peripheral blood. The source of these receptors is a woman between 45 and 65 years old with acute or convalescent COVID-19. Both conserved end residues are part of each CDR3. D genes are given only for firm matches. Clone size is not always given. Where it is, it says once, few, many or a class for expanded clones.

v_gene,d_gene,abundance,j_gene,CDR3nt,CDR3aa
TRBV24-1,TRBD1,once,TRBJ1-2,TGTGCCACCAGTGATTTTTCGACAGGGGCCGGCTACACCTTC,CATSDFSTGAGYTF
TRBV7-2,NA,NA,TRBJ1-1,TGTGCCAGCAGCTTCTCAGGGGCTAGGGACACTGAAGCTTTCTTT,CASSFSGARDTEAFF
TRBV5-1,NA,once,TRBJ2-5,TGCGCCAGCAGCGACCCGGGACAAATCGAAGAGACCCAGTACTTC,CASSDPGQIEETQYF
TRBV5-1,TRBD1,NA,TRBJ1-2,TGCGCCAGCAGCTTGGCCGGGACAGCTCTTAACTATGGCTACACCTTC,CASSLAGTALNYGYTF
TRBV28,NA,NA,TRBJ2-7,TGTGCCAGCAGTTTACCCGGGACAAACTCCTACGAGCAGTACTTC,CASSLPGTNSYEQYF
TRBV28,NA,NA,TRBJ1-4,TGTGCCAGCAGCTCTGTGGAGGGCCCAGAAAAACTGTTTTTT,CASSSVEGPEKLFF
TRBV21-1,NA,NA,TRBJ2-5,TGTGCCAGCAGCAATGAAGGGACGGGGGACCAGTACTTC,CASSNEGTGDQYF
TRBV2,NA,once,TRBJ2-3,TGTGCCAGCAGTGTAGGGACTTATACAGATACGCAGTATTTT,CASSVGTYTDTQYF
TRBV11-2,NA,NA,TRBJ2-1,TGTGCCAGCAGCTTAGCCCTAATACAGGGCGGTGAGCAGTTCTTC,CASSLALIQGGEQFF
TRBV7-9,NA,few,TRBJ1-4,TGTGCCAGCAGCTTAGATGCCGGGGGGCTTGGTGAAAAACTGTTTTTT,CASSLDAGGLGEKLFF
TRBV10-3,NA,NA,TRBJ2-7,TGTGCCATACGACAGGGGAGGGGAACCTACGAGCAGTACTTC,CAIRQGRGTYEQYF
TRBV6-2/TRBV6-3,TRBD2,NA,TRBJ2-5,TGTGCCAGCAGTTATCGAGCGGGGAATCAAGAGACCCAGTACTTC,CASSYRAGNQETQYF
TRBV6-5,NA,NA,TRBJ1-3,TGTGCCAGCGTACCAGGGTCCGGAAACACCATATATTTT,CASVPGSGNTIYF
TRBV5-8,TRBD1,NA,TRBJ2-5,TGTGCCAGCAACCCAGGACAGGGGGCAGGGGAGACCCAGTACTTC,CASNPGQGAGETQYF
TRBV2,NA,NA,TRBJ1-3,TGTGCCAGCAGTGAAAGTCCGGCAGGGTTGGATTCTGGAAACACCATATATTTT,CASSESPAGLDSGNTIYF
TRBV28,NA,many,TRBJ1-2,TGTGCCAGCAGTCCAACCGAGTCAGGACTCTATGGCTACACCTTC,CASSPTESGLYGYTF
TRBV7-9,TRBD1,NA,TRBJ1-4,TGTGCCAGCAGCGTAAGACAGGGGGCTAATGAAAAACTGTTTTTT,CASSVRQGANEKLFF
TRBV10-1,NA,NA,TRBJ2-1,TGCGCCAGCAGTGACCCAGGGGGGATAGGTGAGCAGTTCTTC,CASSDPGGIGEQFF
TRBV19,NA,NA,TRBJ2-6,TGTGCCAGTAGTATGGGCCTTGGGGCCAACGTCCTGACTTTC,CASSMGLGANVLTF
TRBV5-6,NA,NA,TRBJ2-5,TGTGCCAGCAGCCTCCTTGGTCTAGCGAAAGAGACCCAGTACTTC,CASSLLGLAKETQYF
TRBV30,NA,NA,TRBJ2-5,TGTGCCTGGACGTCAAGGGGGCAAGAGACCCAGTACTTC,CAWTSRGQETQYF
TRBV6-2/TRBV6-3,TRBD2,NA,TRBJ2-3,TGTGCCAGCAGTTACGGGCCGGGACTAGCGGTGACTAGCACAGATACGCAGTATTTT,CASSYGPGLAVTSTDTQYF
TRBV28,NA,NA,TRBJ2-2,TGTGCCAGCGCTAGGTTCCGGCCTTCAGGGGAGCTGTTTTTT,CASARFRPSGELFF
TRBV28,NA,NA,TRBJ1-3,TGTGCCAGCAGTCTCATCCGGTCTACAGGGACCGGAAACACCATATATTTT,CASSLIRSTGTGNTIYF